One sample yielded the 29 T cell receptor beta chains listed below, sequenced in a study of shared clonotypes between healthy human individuals. Generated by immunoSEQ multiplex PCR, the TCRdb table keeps only in-frame clones and is missing some. This table holds about 1 million clones, more than 60% found once. Material: memory CD4+ T cells sorted from blood. Described subset: CD45RA-negative fraction. The receptors shown here come from a man younger than 30 in good health.

The gene calls are TRBV14 and TRBJ2-5; TRBD2 matches 10 bases. Germline CDR1 and CDR2: SGHDN and FVKESK. The junction had 4 bases not matched to a gene; V was cut back by 3 bases and J by 3 bases. The CDR3 has 15 residues. CDR3 in amino acids: CASSQGLATKETQYF. CDR3 nucleotides: TGTGCCAGCAGCCAGGGACTAGCGACTAAAGAGACCCAGTACTTC.

The J gene is TRBJ2-7, the V gene TRBV6-1; TRBD2 matches 7 bases. There are 15 residues in the CDR3. J was trimmed by 1 base and V by 0 bases; bases with no gene match: 3. Germline lookup yields CDR1 MNHNS and CDR2 SASEGT. The CDR3 DNA is TGTGCCAGCAGTGAAGCTGCTAGCGGTTCCTACGAGCAGTACTTC. This encodes CASSEAASGSYEQYF.

This clone was counted once. V is TRBV5-1 and J is TRBJ2-1; no firm D call. CDR1 and CDR2 (germline): SGHRS, YFSETQ. V lost 0 bases and J lost 6, with 10 bases in between. The CDR3 covers 14 residues. The CDR3 loop is CASSLAPTGNEQFF. The CDR3 DNA reads TGCGCCAGCAGCTTGGCCCCGACGGGCAATGAGCAGTTCTTC.

The chain uses TRBV19 and TRBJ1-2; D may be TRBD1 (6 bases). The length of the CDR3 is 14 residues. Deletions cut 8 bases from V and 1 base from J, with 14 bases between. CDR1 is LNHDA and CDR2 is SQIVND in the germline V gene (reference sequence). The DNA for the CDR3 is TGTGCCAGTCACCGGGGGGCGGGTAACTATGGCTACACCTTC. It encodes CASHRGAGNYGYTF.

This rearrangement joins TRBV11-3 to TRBJ2-3, with a tentative D call TRBD1 (6 bases). The CDR3 totals 13 residues. The V end was cut by 5 bases, the J end by 1 base, with 7 bases between. In germline, CDR1 is SGHNT, CDR2 YENEEA. The CDR3 spells CASSPGGTDTQYF. As DNA, the CDR3 is TGTGCCAGCAGCCCAGGGGGCACAGATACGCAGTATTTT.

This clone has only a few counts. V is TRBV5-8 and J is TRBJ2-2, with 7 positions matching TRBD2. The CDR3 is 15 amino acids. Germline CDR1 reads SGHTS; CDR2 reads YDEGEE. Trimming took 4 bases from V and 3 from J; bases not matched to a gene: 6. The CDR3 is CASSLGTTHTGELFF. The CDR3 DNA reads as TGTGCCAGCAGCCTTGGGACTACCCACACCGGGGAGCTGTTTTTT.

This chain connects TRBV18 to TRBJ2-7; perhaps TRBD1 as D (6 bases). V lost 6 bases to trimming and J lost 4 bases, with 19 bases between them. The germline CDR1 and CDR2 sequences are KGHSH and LQKENI. This CDR3 contains 15 residues. In DNA form, the CDR3 reads TGTGCCAGCTCTCGCCCCGGGCAGGGGCAATACGAGCAGTACTTC. Translated: CASSRPGQGQYEQYF.

The chain links TRBV19 to TRBJ1-5, with 7 bases that match TRBD1. The V and J ends lost 7 bases and 3 bases, in that order; junction bases with no gene match: 12. Germline values: CDR1 LNHDA, CDR2 SQIVND (reference sequence). This CDR3 has 16 amino acids. The CDR3 bases are TGTGCCAGTAAGAGGGGGCAAGGACAGCACAATCAGCCCCAGCATTTT. Amino acid sequence: CASKRGQGQHNQPQHF.

This clone was detected a few times. The rearrangement uses TRBV25-1 and TRBJ2-5, with 8 bases aligning to TRBD2. Germline trimming cut 3 bases from V and 2 bases from J; bases unmatched to any gene: 11. Germline V gene lookup returns CDR1 MGHDK and CDR2 SYGVNS. The CDR3 runs 17 residues. CDR3 protein: CASSDPRGGRGQETQYF. In nucleotides, the CDR3 is TGTGCCAGCAGTGACCCCCGCGGGGGGCGCGGGCAAGAGACCCAGTACTTC.

This clone occurred once. This chain links TRBV7-6 with TRBJ2-1; D remains ambiguous. Looked up from germline, CDR1 is SGHVS and CDR2 is FNYEAQ. This CDR3 is built from 15 residues. V dropped 5 bases and J dropped 0 bases, with 11 bases sitting between them. Here the CDR3 DNA reads TGTGCCAGCAGCATAGACGGCTACTCCTACAATGAGCAGTTCTTC. Translating gives CASSIDGYSYNEQFF. Full variable domain (missing parts from reference TRBV7-6 and TRBJ2-1): GAGVSQSPRYKVTKRGQDVALRCDPISGHVSLYWYRQALGQGPEFLTYFNYEAQQDKSGLPNDRFSAERPEGSISTLTIQRTEQRDSAMYRCASSIDGYSYNEQFFGPGTRLTVL.

Details on this clone: Other DNA sequences of this sample code for an identical CDR3. The chain uses TRBV6-1 and TRBJ1-6, with 7 bases matching TRBD1. Trimming cost V 3 bases and J 5 bases; bases outside gene matches: 4. The germline V gene encodes CDR1 MNHNS and CDR2 SASEGT. There are 15 residues in the CDR3. For the CDR3, the DNA is TGTGCCAGCAGTGACCAGGGGGGGAATAATTCACCCCTCCACTTT. This gives the protein CASSDQGGNNSPLHF.

The chain uses TRBV6-4 and TRBJ1-1; D not certain. The CDR3 has 14 amino acids. Germline loops: CDR1 MRHNA, CDR2 SNTAGT. V lost 8 bases to trimming and J lost 0 bases, with 13 bases between them. This chain's CDR3 is CASRDFSLNTEAFF. DNA of the CDR3: TGTGCCAGCCGAGATTTCTCACTGAACACTGAAGCTTTCTTT.

This chain uses TRBV18 with TRBJ2-7; 7 nucleotides agree with TRBD1. In germline, CDR1 is KGHSH, CDR2 LQKENI. CDR3 length: 18 residues. The J segment lost 2 bases and the V segment lost 1 base, leaving 14 bases of the junction unmatched. CDR3 amino acids: CASSPLLPQQGLPYEQYF. The DNA of the CDR3 is TGTGCCAGCTCACCACTCTTACCCCAACAGGGGTTACCCTACGAGCAGTACTTC. The full variable domain, rest sourced from reference TRBV18 and TRBJ2-7, is NAGVMQNPRHLVRRRGQEARLRCSPMKGHSHVYWYRQLPEEGLKFMVYLQKENIIDESGMPKERFSAEFPKEGPSILRIQQVVRGDSAAYFCASSPLLPQQGLPYEQYFGPGTRLTVT.

A remark on this clone: Other DNA sequences in this specimen translate into the identical CDR3. The rearrangement joins TRBV14 to TRBJ2-1, with 7 bases lining up with TRBD2. Germline-derived CDR1 and CDR2 are SGHDN and FVKESK. The CDR3 has 16 amino acids. The J segment lost 4 bases and the V segment lost 0 bases, leaving 6 bases of the junction unmatched. The CDR3 bases are TGTGCCAGCAGCCAAGAGTCCGGGGGAGGGTACAATGAGCAGTTCTTC. Protein: CASSQESGGGYNEQFF.

V usage is TRBV6-1 and J usage is TRBJ2-7; 7 bases are a match to TRBD2. In germline, CDR1 is MNHNS, CDR2 SASEGT. V lost 8 bases, J lost 6 bases, and 7 bases stayed unmatched. The CDR3 has 12 amino acids. The CDR3 DNA sequence: TGTGCCAGCGGGCGGGAGTTCTCCGAGCAGTACTTC. Translated, it gives CASGREFSEQYF.

This rearrangement joins TRBV6-1 to TRBJ1-1; the D is unclear. Germline CDR1 MNHNS, CDR2 SASEGT. The CDR3 extends over 16 amino acids. Trimming took off 2 bases at V and 1 base at J, with 14 bases between the two ends. The CDR3 nucleotides are TGTGCCAGCAGTGAAAAATACGGACCACGGAACACTGAAGCTTTCTTT. This gives the protein CASSEKYGPRNTEAFF.

V gene TRBV5-6 combines with J gene TRBJ2-7, with 9 bases lining up with TRBD1. The CDR3 sequence is 15 residues long. The germline V gene has CDR1 SGHDT and CDR2 YYEEEE. Trimming took 4 bases from V and 4 from J; bases not matched to a gene: 9. The CDR3 nucleotides are TGTGCCAGCAGCCGGACAGGGGAGAGTAATTACGAGCAGTACTTC. Protein sequence: CASSRTGESNYEQYF.

The chain recombines TRBV5-4 with TRBJ2-5, with 7 bases that match TRBD1. This CDR3 spans 13 amino acids. The V and J ends lost 4 bases and 3 bases, in that order; junction bases with no gene match: 3. The germline V gene encodes CDR1 SGHNT and CDR2 YYREEE (reference sequence). The CDR3 region is CASSKQGKETQYF. CDR3 coding DNA: TGTGCCAGCAGCAAACAGGGGAAAGAGACCCAGTACTTC.

In its sample, this clone was seen many times. This chain uses TRBV10-2 with TRBJ1-6; weak D call: TRBD1 (5 bases). With 5 bases removed from V and 5 bases from J, the gap between germline ends came to 13 bases. This CDR3 is built from 15 residues. The germline gives CDR1 WSHSY, CDR2 SAAADI. The DNA for the CDR3 is TGCGCCAGCAGTCCCCCGGACAAGCATAATTCACCCCTCCACTTT. It specifies CASSPPDKHNSPLHF.

The J gene is TRBJ1-2, the V gene TRBV2; D may be TRBD1 (6 bases). CDR1 and CDR2 (germline): SNHLY, FYNNEI. V dropped 1 base and J dropped 7 bases, with 16 bases sitting between them. There are 15 residues in the CDR3. CDR3 in amino acids: CASSEGGGGLGGYTF. CDR3 nucleotide sequence: TGTGCCAGCAGTGAAGGAGGAGGGGGGCTAGGTGGCTACACCTTC.

This chain connects TRBV5-1 to TRBJ1-6; a weak D match, TRBD1 (6 bases). The CDR3 runs to 16 residues. Trimming removed 0 bases at V and 10 bases at J, with 17 bases between. Germline V gene data show CDR1 as SGHRS and CDR2 as YFSETQ. DNA of the CDR3: TGCGCCAGCAGCTTGGGTACGGCGGGGGGCGTCTCACCCCTCCACTTT. Encoded protein: CASSLGTAGGVSPLHF.

The chain combines TRBV6-6 with TRBJ1-5; 9 nucleotides line up with TRBD1. Unmatched junction bases numbered 7, after V lost 2 bases and J lost 5 bases. CDR3 length equals 16 residues. Germline V gene data show CDR1 as MNHNY and CDR2 as SVGAGI (reference sequence). The CDR3: CASSYVQGALDQPQHF. The CDR3 region has the DNA TGTGCCAGCAGTTACGTACAGGGGGCACTTGATCAGCCCCAGCATTTT.

As for this clone: Only one base separates this from a far larger clonotype, so it likely reflects a read error. The V gene is TRBV25-1, the J gene TRBJ2-6; the D is unclear. Per germline, CDR1 MGHDK and CDR2 SYGVNS. Trimming cost V 5 bases and J 0 bases, with 2 bases left between them. The CDR3 is made up of 13 amino acids. In DNA, the CDR3 is TGTGCCAGCAGTTTCTCTGGGGCCAACGTCCTGACTTTC. Protein: CASSFSGANVLTF.

The table lists this clone with a count of one. This may arise from a read error, as a much more abundant clone is one base away. At the DNA level, this CDR3 is encoded by other sequences in the same sample as well. The chain employs TRBV7-9 and TRBJ1-3, with D perhaps TRBD1 (6 bases). The CDR3 loop spans 13 amino acids. The V end lost 5 bases, the J end lost 4 bases, and 9 bases lay between the germline ends. Germline CDR1 is SEHNR and CDR2 is FQNEAQ (reference sequence). The CDR3 region is CASSPGAGNTIYF. The CDR3 coding sequence is TGTGCCAGCAGCCCAGGGGCAGGAAACACCATATATTTT.

This chain connects TRBV15 to TRBJ2-1, with D hard to call. Trimming took off 6 bases at V and 6 bases at J, with 12 bases between the two ends. In germline, CDR1 is LNHNV, CDR2 YYDKDF (reference sequence). The CDR3 extends over 13 amino acids. DNA for the CDR3: TGTGCCACCAGGAGTAGCCCGTCCAATGAGCAGTTCTTC. Translation gives CATRSSPSNEQFF.

The chain has TRBV30 and TRBJ1-2; D gene uncertain. The V gene's germline CDR1 is GTSNPN and CDR2 SVGIG (reference sequence). The CDR3 has 14 residues. Trimming pared 3 bases from V and 2 bases from J, leaving 13 bases between. The CDR3 nucleotides are TGTGCCTGGAGGGTGATCCCGGGCAACTATGGCTACACCTTC. Translation: CAWRVIPGNYGYTF.

This clone has a handful of counts. This chain links TRBV9 with TRBJ1-1, with D possibly being TRBD1 (5 bases). Trimming cost V 0 bases and J 0 bases, with 6 bases left between them. This CDR3 has 14 amino acids. Germline V gives CDR1 SGDLS, CDR2 YYNGEE. CDR3 amino acids: CASSVAQVNTEAFF. As DNA, the CDR3 is TGTGCCAGCAGCGTAGCACAGGTGAACACTGAAGCTTTCTTT.

The chain uses TRBV29-1 and TRBJ2-5; D is unclear. CDR1 and CDR2 (germline): SQVTM, ANQGSEA. The CDR3 runs 12 residues. Trimming stripped 7 bases from V and 2 bases from J, with 11 bases between. As DNA, the CDR3 is TGCAGCGCCACAGAGATACAAGAGACCCAGTACTTC. Its protein product is CSATEIQETQYF.

This clone was seen a few times. The gene calls are TRBV7-2 and TRBJ2-2, with 8 bases matching TRBD2. This CDR3 region has 15 residues. Germline V gives CDR1 SGHTA, CDR2 FQGNSA. V trimming: 4 bases; J trimming: 0 bases; junction bases outside the gene matches: 1. The CDR3 DNA reads as TGTGCCAGCAGCTCGACTAGCGCGAACACCGGGGAGCTGTTTTTT. Amino acids: CASSSTSANTGELFF.